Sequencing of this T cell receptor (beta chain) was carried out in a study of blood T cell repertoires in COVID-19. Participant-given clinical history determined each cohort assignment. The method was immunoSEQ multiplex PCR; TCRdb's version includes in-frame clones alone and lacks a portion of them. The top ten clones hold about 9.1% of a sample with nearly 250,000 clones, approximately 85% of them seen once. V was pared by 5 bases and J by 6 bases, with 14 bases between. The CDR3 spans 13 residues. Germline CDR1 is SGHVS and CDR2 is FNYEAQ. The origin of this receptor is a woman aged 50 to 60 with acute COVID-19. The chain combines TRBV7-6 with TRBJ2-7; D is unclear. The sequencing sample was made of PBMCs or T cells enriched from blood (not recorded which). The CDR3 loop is CASSPTVGGEQYF. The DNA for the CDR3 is TGTGCCAGCAGCCCGACCGTCGGCGGCGAGCAGTACTTC. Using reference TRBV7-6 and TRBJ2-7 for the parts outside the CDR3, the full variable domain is GAGVSQSPRYKVTKRGQDVALRCDPISGHVSLYWYRQALGQGPEFLTYFNYEAQQDKSGLPNDRFSAERPEGSISTLTIQRTEQRDSAMYRCASSPTVGGEQYFGPGTRLTVT.